The present entry profiles one T cell receptor (beta chain) with its context. Antigen specificity is unknown. V gave up 3 bases and J gave up 2 bases; unmatched junction bases: 3. Germline CDR1 MGHDK, CDR2 SYGVNS. This CDR3 is built from 14 residues. This entry belongs to a study of shared clonotypes between healthy human individuals. Assay used: immunoSEQ multiplex PCR; TCRdb lists only in-frame clones, some missing. The table lists about 100,000 clones, 68% of them singletons, with over 20% in the top ten. Study-level results: Read depth was anticipated to influence clonotype sharing among donors.

V gene TRBV25-1 combines with J gene TRBJ2-5; TRBD1 agrees at 7 bases. Sample: memory CD8+ T cells sorted from blood. Sample subset: CD45RO+ cells pooled with CCR7-negative TemRA cells. This clonotype was sampled from a woman between 25 and 40 years old in good health. As DNA, the CDR3 is TGTGCCAGCAGTGAGGCAGGGGGACAAGAGACCCAGTACTTC. Translation: CASSEAGGQETQYF.